What follows are 2 T cell receptor beta chains derived from one specimen sequenced in a study of blood T cell repertoires in COVID-19. Profiled with immunoSEQ multiplex PCR; TCRdb holds only in-frame clones, not every one. The sample shows tens of thousands of clones, less than 85% of them seen only once. The sequenced sample was peripheral blood. Receptors were obtained from an elderly woman with acute or convalescent COVID-19.

CDR3 loop: CASSQARETTEAFF. The CDR3 DNA sequence: TGCGCCAGCAGCCAAGCGCGGGAAACCACTGAAGCTTTCTTT. The chain carries TRBV4-1 and TRBJ1-1, with D uncertain. CDR1 is MGHRA, CDR2 YSYEKL, per germline. V lost 1 base to trimming and J lost 4 bases, with 10 bases between them. The CDR3 spans 14 residues.

The chain recombines TRBV5-1 with TRBJ1-1; D gene ambiguous. Per the germline V gene, CDR1 is SGHRS and CDR2 is YFSETQ. This CDR3 comprises 14 residues. V was shortened by 0 bases and J by 9 bases, with 15 bases between the two germline ends. In DNA, the CDR3 is TGCGCCAGCAGCTTGGAATACTCCGGGATCCAAGCTTTCTTT. This sequence encodes CASSLEYSGIQAFF.